This entry concerns a single T cell receptor (beta chain). Its antigen is currently unknown. The source of the sample is a study of T-cell reconstitution after alpha-beta-depleted transplantation in children. Findings and limits, study-wide: The origin of high day-60 TCRbeta diversity in some patients lay in surviving recipient T cells and thymic progenitors. The study reportedly traced alpha-beta T cells about two months after transplant to several hundred expanded graft clones. Hyperexpanded clones declined; after one year, newly produced T cells mostly supplied diversity.

Unique molecular identifiers were incorporated when the TCRbeta library was constructed. MiXCR was run by TCRdb on the PCR reads, yielding one entry per CDR3 protein. Of 100,000 or so distinct CDR3 sequences in the sample, less than 25% are singletons; the top ten hold about a fifth. The junction had 11 bases not matched to a gene; V was cut back by 7 bases and J by 5 bases. Germline V CDR1 and CDR2: MDHEN, SYDVKM. The CDR3 length is 15 residues. This specimen consisted of PBMCs, obtained before TCRalphabeta/CD19-depleted stem cell transplant. This TCR was sampled from a boy younger than 10 with acute lymphoblastic leukemia, due to receive a stem cell transplant. The chain couples TRBV28 to TRBJ2-5, with 9 nucleotides matching TRBD1. This CDR3 is CASNTETGGRETQYF. In DNA, the CDR3 is TGTGCCAGCAATACGGAGACAGGGGGGAGGGAGACCCAGTACTTC.